This T cell receptor (beta chain) originates from a study of cytomegalovirus exposure and HLA in healthy donors. Primers for the PCR totalled 60 Vbeta and 13 Jbeta. Here immunoSEQ multiplex PCR was the method, and the copy in TCRdb shows in-frame clones only, minus some. The top ten hold about 1% of the sample, which has about 160,000 clones, less than 90% seen once. On this clone: Its antigen is as yet unknown.

Overall study results and limits: The authors reported that TCR beta sequences could predict HLA-A and HLA-B alleles. These predictions were accurate for most subjects in the first cohort.

Sequenced: PBMCs. The receptor was isolated from a young man in good health and CMV-seronegative.

In nucleotides, the CDR3 is TGCGCCAGCAGCCCAGGTTTGGGCGCAGATACGCAGTATTTT. This gives the protein CASSPGLGADTQYF. The chain is built from TRBV5-1 and TRBJ2-3; D is unresolved. There are 14 residues in the CDR3. The V end lost 4 bases, the J end lost 4 bases, and 13 bases lay between the germline ends. Germline V CDR1 and CDR2: SGHRS, YFSETQ. The full variable domain, completed using reference TRBV5-1 and TRBJ2-3, is KAGVTQTPRYLIKTRGQQVTLSCSPISGHRSVSWYQQTPGQGLQFLFEYFSETQRNKGNFPGRFSGRQFSNSRSEMNVSTLELGDSALYLCASSPGLGADTQYFGPGTRLTVL.